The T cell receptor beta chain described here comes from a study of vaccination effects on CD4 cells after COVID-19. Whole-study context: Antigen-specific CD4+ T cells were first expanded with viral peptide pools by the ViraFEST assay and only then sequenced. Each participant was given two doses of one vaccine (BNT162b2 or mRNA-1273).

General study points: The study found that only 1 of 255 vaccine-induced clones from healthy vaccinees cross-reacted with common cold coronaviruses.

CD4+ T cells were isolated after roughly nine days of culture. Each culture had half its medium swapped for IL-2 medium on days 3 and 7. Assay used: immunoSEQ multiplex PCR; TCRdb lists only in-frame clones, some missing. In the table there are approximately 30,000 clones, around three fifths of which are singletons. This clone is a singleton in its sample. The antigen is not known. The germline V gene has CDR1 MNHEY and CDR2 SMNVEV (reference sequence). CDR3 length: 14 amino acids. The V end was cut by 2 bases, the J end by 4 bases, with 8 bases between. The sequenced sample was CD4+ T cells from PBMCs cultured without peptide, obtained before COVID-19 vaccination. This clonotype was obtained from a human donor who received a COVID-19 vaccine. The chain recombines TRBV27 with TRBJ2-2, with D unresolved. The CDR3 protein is CASSLKVATGELFF. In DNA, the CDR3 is TGTGCCAGCAGTTTAAAGGTCGCCACCGGGGAGCTGTTTTTT.